The present T cell receptor beta chain was sequenced within a study of blood T cell repertoires in COVID-19. The overall study: Samples came from the United States, Italy and Spain, spanning acute and convalescent COVID-19. T cells, B-cell-depleted T cells, or PBMCs supplied cDNA or gDNA.

Trimming removed 0 bases from V and 3 bases from J, with 9 bases in between. Germline CDR1 SGHAT, CDR2 FQNNGV. CDR3 length: 14 amino acids. Clones were read by immunoSEQ multiplex PCR, and TCRdb kept only the in-frame ones, dropping some. The sample carries a few hundred thousand clones, around 92% recorded once. Sequencing was done on a sample of peripheral blood. V is TRBV11-2 and J is TRBJ2-7; the D gene is possibly TRBD1 (6 bases). This receptor was obtained from a middle-aged man with acute or convalescent COVID-19. CDR3 bases: TGTGCCAGCAGCTTAGAAACAGGGCTCTACGAGCAGTACTTC. The encoded protein is CASSLETGLYEQYF.